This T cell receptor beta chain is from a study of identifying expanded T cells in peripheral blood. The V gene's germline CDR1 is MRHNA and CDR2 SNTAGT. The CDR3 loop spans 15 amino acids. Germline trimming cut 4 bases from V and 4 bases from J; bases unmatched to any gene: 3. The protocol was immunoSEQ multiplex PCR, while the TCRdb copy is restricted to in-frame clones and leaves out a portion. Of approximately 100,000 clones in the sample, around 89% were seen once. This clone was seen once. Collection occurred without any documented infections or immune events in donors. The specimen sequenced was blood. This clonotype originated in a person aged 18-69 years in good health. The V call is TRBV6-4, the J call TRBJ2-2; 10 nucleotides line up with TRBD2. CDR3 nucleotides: TGTGCCAGCAGTGCGGCTAGCGGGAGCACCGGGGAGCTGTTTTTT. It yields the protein CASSAASGSTGELFF.